A single sample gave rise to the 23 T cell receptor beta chains below, sequenced in a study of STAT5B mutations in CD4+ large granular lymphocyte leukemia. The repertoire was sequenced with immunoSEQ multiplex PCR; TCRdb's copy has only in-frame clones and lacks some. Of around 35,000 clones in the sample, about 65% are singletons; the top ten hold approximately 1.6%. Sequenced: CD4+ T cells from blood buffy coats. The receptors were sampled from a human donor in good health.

This clone was seen more than once but under ten times. V and J are TRBV11-3 and TRBJ1-6; TRBD1 aligns across 9 bases. With V trimmed by 1 base and J by 8 bases, 3 bases remained unmatched. The CDR3 length is 15 residues. CDR1 and CDR2 (germline): SGHNT, YENEEA. The CDR3 region is CASSLAGTGYSPLHF. CDR3 bases: TGTGCCAGCAGCTTAGCCGGGACAGGGTATTCACCCCTCCACTTT.

This clone was seen once. V usage is TRBV9 and J usage is TRBJ1-1, with a tentative D call TRBD1 (5 bases). V lost 0 bases, J lost 2 bases, and 8 bases lay in between. CDR1 SGDLS and CDR2 YYNGEE come from the germline V gene. The CDR3 sequence is 14 residues long. CDR3 in DNA: TGTGCCAGCAGCGTAGACGGGGGAAACACTGAAGCTTTCTTT. Protein sequence: CASSVDGGNTEAFF.

This sequence joins TRBV29-1 and TRBJ1-2; D unclear. The length of the CDR3 is 12 residues. Trimming took 6 bases from V and 6 from J, leaving 14 bases between them. Germline CDR1 and CDR2: SQVTM and ANQGSEA. In nucleotides, the CDR3 is TGCAGCGTGGAAACGGGGATAAATGGCTACACCTTC. Its protein product is CSVETGINGYTF.

This rearrangement joins TRBV18 to TRBJ2-7; TRBD1 matches at 9 bases. Germline V CDR1 and CDR2: KGHSH, LQKENI. J lost 2 bases, V lost 1 base, and 3 bases had no gene match. The CDR3 spans 15 residues. CDR3 amino acids: CASSPQGQGPYEQYF. The CDR3 nucleotides read TGTGCCAGCTCACCACAGGGACAGGGACCCTACGAGCAGTACTTC. The full variable domain, rest sourced from reference TRBV18 and TRBJ2-7, is NAGVMQNPRHLVRRRGQEARLRCSPMKGHSHVYWYRQLPEEGLKFMVYLQKENIIDESGMPKERFSAEFPKEGPSILRIQQVVRGDSAAYFCASSPQGQGPYEQYFGPGTRLTVT.

The rearrangement joins TRBV6-5 to TRBJ1-5, with D possibly matching TRBD1 (5 bases). Germline V lookup: CDR1 MNHEY, CDR2 SVGAGI. The CDR3 loop spans 13 amino acids. Trimming shortened V by 10 bases and J by 2 bases, and 12 bases separated the two germline ends. The CDR3 sequence is CATHSQGNQPQHF. The CDR3, as DNA: TGTGCCACGCACTCACAGGGCAATCAGCCCCAGCATTTT.

The J gene is TRBJ1-4, the V gene TRBV25-1; 10 bases line up with TRBD1. Looked up from germline, CDR1 is MGHDK and CDR2 is SYGVNS. This CDR3 region has 16 residues. Germline trimming cut 4 bases from V and 7 bases from J; bases unmatched to any gene: 9. In DNA, the CDR3 is TGTGCCAGCAGTGGATTCCGGGACAGGGGAGCTGAAAAACTGTTTTTT. Its translation: CASSGFRDRGAEKLFF.

The DNA of the CDR3 is TGTGCCAGCAGCTGGGGGGGTAACACTGAAGCTTTCTTT. Translation gives CASSWGGNTEAFF. This chain connects TRBV5-4 to TRBJ1-1; D is perhaps TRBD1 (5 bases). V was clipped by 3 bases and J by 2 bases, with 8 bases between them. The CDR3 has 13 amino acids. The germline V gene encodes CDR1 SGHNT and CDR2 YYREEE (reference sequence).

The CDR3 sequence is CASRVARETGELFF. CDR3 nucleotide sequence: TGTGCCAGTAGGGTAGCCCGTGAGACCGGGGAGCTGTTTTTT. This rearrangement joins TRBV19 to TRBJ2-2; D gene uncertain. From germline, CDR1 is LNHDA and CDR2 SQIVND (reference sequence). This CDR3 has 14 residues. V was clipped by 6 bases and J by 5 bases, with 13 bases between them.

The chain recombines TRBV6-1 with TRBJ1-1, with 7 positions matching TRBD1. Germline V lookup: CDR1 MNHNS, CDR2 SASEGT. Unmatched junction bases numbered 6, after V lost 7 bases and J lost 1 base. This CDR3 region has 14 residues. Here the CDR3 reads CASTLTGKNTEAFF. The CDR3, as DNA: TGTGCCAGCACCTTGACAGGGAAGAACACTGAAGCTTTCTTT.

The gene calls are TRBV7-2 and TRBJ2-3; 8 positions agree with TRBD2. This CDR3 region has 16 residues. Germline V lookup: CDR1 SGHTA, CDR2 FQGNSA. Trimming at V came to 1 base and at J to 0 bases, leaving 3 bases not matched to a gene. This CDR3 reads CASSLDGGGSTDTQYF. The CDR3 DNA follows: TGTGCCAGCAGCTTAGACGGGGGGGGTAGCACAGATACGCAGTATTTT. The complete variable domain, with remaining parts taken from reference TRBV7-2 and TRBJ2-3, reads GAGVSQSPSNKVTEKGKDVELRCDPISGHTALYWYRQSLGQGLEFLIYFQGNSAPDKSGLPSDRFSAERTGGSVSTLTIQRTQQEDSAVYLCASSLDGGGSTDTQYFGPGTRLTVL.

This clone showed up just once. This sequence joins TRBV5-1 and TRBJ1-2, with D maybe TRBD1 (5 bases). With 4 bases removed from V and 7 bases from J, the gap between germline ends came to 20 bases. The CDR3 runs 15 residues. The germline V gene encodes CDR1 SGHRS and CDR2 YFSETQ. DNA of the CDR3: TGCGCCAGCAGCGGCCAGCGGCAGGGCGGCGGTGGCTACACCTTC. It yields the protein CASSGQRQGGGGYTF.

The V call is TRBV18, the J call TRBJ2-7, with unresolved D. Germline CDR1 and CDR2: KGHSH and LQKENI. V dropped 5 bases and J dropped 3 bases, with 17 bases sitting between them. The CDR3 runs to 15 residues. The CDR3 nucleotides read TGTGCCAGCTCAGACCAGAACCAGGCTAGCTACGAGCAGTACTTC. Its translation: CASSDQNQASYEQYF.

The rearrangement joins TRBV5-4 to TRBJ2-3; D is possibly TRBD1 or TRBD2 (6 bases each). Trimming left V 3 bases short and J 2 bases short, with 25 bases between. The germline V gene encodes CDR1 SGHNT and CDR2 YYREEE (reference sequence). The length of the CDR3 is 19 residues. CDR3 residues: CASSSGGVGGRGTTDTQYF. CDR3 DNA: TGTGCCAGCAGCTCCGGAGGGGTCGGTGGCAGGGGTACCACAGATACGCAGTATTTT.

The chain employs TRBV2 and TRBJ2-3; 11 bases line up with TRBD2. CDR3 length: 16 residues. J lost 5 bases, V lost 2 bases, and 6 bases had no gene match. The germline V gene has CDR1 SNHLY and CDR2 FYNNEI. DNA of the CDR3: TGTGCCAGCAGTGAATGGGGTCTAGCGGGGGGAGATACGCAGTATTTT. As protein: CASSEWGLAGGDTQYF.

This clone was observed a single time. This chain links TRBV10-3 with TRBJ2-1, with 9 bases that match TRBD1. Germline-derived CDR1 and CDR2 are ENHRY and SYGVKD. CDR3 length equals 15 residues. The junction had 3 bases not matched to a gene; V was cut back by 0 bases and J by 6 bases. CDR3 in amino acids: CAISESGQGFNEQFF. CDR3 nucleotides: TGTGCCATCAGTGAGTCGGGACAGGGCTTCAATGAGCAGTTCTTC.

The V call is TRBV4-1, the J call TRBJ1-4; 7 positions match TRBD1. Trimming took 2 bases from V and 8 from J; bases not matched to a gene: 5. The germline gives CDR1 MGHRA, CDR2 YSYEKL. CDR3 length: 14 residues. The CDR3: CASSQRQGQEKLFF. In DNA form, the CDR3 reads TGCGCCAGCAGCCAAAGACAGGGTCAGGAAAAACTGTTTTTT.

The genes are TRBV19 and TRBJ2-2, with D unclear. This CDR3 contains 13 residues. Germline V gene lookup returns CDR1 LNHDA and CDR2 SQIVND (reference sequence). V was cut by 6 bases and J by 6 bases, with 11 bases left in between. CDR3 nucleotide sequence: TGTGCCAGTAGCGCCGTTTCGGCCGGGGAGCTGTTTTTT. This sequence encodes CASSAVSAGELFF.

This clone was detected only a few times. The chain carries TRBV19 and TRBJ2-7; D is ambiguous. Germline-derived CDR1 and CDR2 are LNHDA and SQIVND (reference sequence). V shed 4 bases and J shed 5 bases, with 6 bases lying between them. This CDR3 has 11 residues. CDR3: CASSRANEQYF. The CDR3 DNA reads as TGTGCCAGTAGTAGGGCCAACGAGCAGTACTTC.

Details on this clone: Sequence at one end of the junction differs from germline and may be a read error. The DNA for the CDR3 is TGTGCCAGCAGTGAGTCGGCAATGAATACTGAAGCTTTCTTT. It codes for CASSESAMNTEAFF. The J gene is TRBJ1-1, the V gene TRBV25-1; D ambiguous. From germline, CDR1 is MGHDK and CDR2 SYGVNS. This CDR3 has 14 amino acids.

This clone was seen more than once but under ten times. This chain connects TRBV28 to TRBJ1-5; 7 nucleotides match TRBD1. The germline V gene encodes CDR1 MDHEN and CDR2 SYDVKM. V shed 10 bases, J shed 3 bases, and the junction held 6 bases outside the gene matches. This CDR3 region has 13 residues. The CDR3 region is CATRQGSNQPQHF. CDR3 nucleotides: TGTGCCACCCGACAGGGTTCCAATCAGCCCCAGCATTTT.

The chain has TRBV10-2 and TRBJ2-3, with D uncertain. The germline gives CDR1 WSHSY, CDR2 SAAADI. V lost 0 bases, J lost 2 bases, and 9 bases lay in between. CDR3 size: 15 residues. CDR3 amino acids: CASSESIGFTDTQYF. The CDR3 nucleotides read TGCGCCAGCAGTGAGTCCATTGGGTTCACAGATACGCAGTATTTT.

This chain uses TRBV19 with TRBJ1-5; D might be TRBD1 (6 bases). The length of the CDR3 is 17 residues. Germline CDR1 and CDR2: LNHDA and SQIVND (reference sequence). Trimming stripped 8 bases from V and 0 bases from J, with 20 bases between. The CDR3, as DNA: TGTGCCAGTCGTCCCAGGGGATCAGAAATTAGCAATCAGCCCCAGCATTTT. This gives the protein CASRPRGSEISNQPQHF. The full variable domain, in which reference TRBV19 and TRBJ1-5 provide the parts outside the CDR3, is DGGITQSPKYLFRKEGQNVTLSCEQNLNHDAMYWYRQDPGQGLRLIYYSQIVNDFQKGDIAEGYSVSREKKESFPLTVTSAQKNPTAFYLCASRPRGSEISNQPQHFGDGTRLSIL.

The V gene is TRBV11-2, the J gene TRBJ1-4; TRBD1 matches 9 bases. Per the germline V gene, CDR1 is SGHAT and CDR2 is FQNNGV. This CDR3 has 16 amino acids. The V and J ends lost 7 bases and 4 bases, in that order; junction bases with no gene match: 10. CDR3 protein: CASTEQGAGLNEKLFF. The CDR3 bases are TGTGCCAGCACCGAACAGGGGGCGGGTCTTAATGAAAAACTGTTTTTT. The full variable domain, its missing parts supplied by reference TRBV11-2 and TRBJ1-4, is EAGVAQSPRYKIIEKRQSVAFWCNPISGHATLYWYQQILGQGPKLLIQFQNNGVVDDSQLPKDRFSAERLKGVDSTLKIQPAKLEDSAVYLCASTEQGAGLNEKLFFGSGTQLSVL.